Shown below are 27 T cell receptor beta chains from a single sample sequenced in a study of control samples from healthy donors and cancer patients. TCRdb's table, derived via immunoSEQ multiplex PCR, lists solely in-frame clones and lacks some. The sample records about 120,000 clones, approximately 92% being singletons. Sequenced input: PBMCs. Receptors were obtained from a man older than 75 with head and neck cancer.

V gene TRBV12-3 or TRBV12-4 combines with J gene TRBJ2-5; D is undetermined. V shed 2 bases and J shed 6 bases, with 4 bases lying between them. The length of the CDR3 is 11 residues. The CDR3 region has the DNA TGTGCCAGCAGTTTAAGGCAGACCCAGTACTTC. Amino acid sequence: CASSLRQTQYF.

The chain has TRBV6-5 and TRBJ1-2; D unresolved. V was pared by 6 bases and J by 5 bases, with 13 bases between. Per germline, CDR1 MNHEY and CDR2 SVGAGI. There are 13 residues in the CDR3. The CDR3 region is CASSPVLVYGYTF. CDR3 coding DNA: TGTGCCAGCAGCCCAGTGTTAGTTTATGGCTACACCTTC.

This clone was picked up one time. V usage is TRBV2 and J usage is TRBJ1-3; TRBD1 matches 9 bases. CDR1 and CDR2 (germline): SNHLY, FYNNEI. The CDR3 is made up of 14 amino acids. V was pared by 5 bases and J by 3 bases, with 2 bases of the junction left unmatched. In DNA form, the CDR3 reads TGTGCCAGCAGTCGGACAGGGGTTGGAAACACCATATATTTT. It yields the protein CASSRTGVGNTIYF.

The chain joins TRBV18 to TRBJ1-1, with TRBD1 as a possible D gene (6 bases). The V and J ends lost 3 bases and 4 bases respectively, with 9 bases between them. Germline CDR1 reads KGHSH; CDR2 reads LQKENI. This CDR3 region has 13 residues. CDR3 amino acids: CASSPRGGTEAFF. The CDR3 DNA is TGTGCCAGCTCACCCCGAGGGGGCACTGAAGCTTTCTTT.

The chain has TRBV29-1 and TRBJ1-2, with 12 nucleotides matching TRBD1. Germline loops: CDR1 SQVTM, CDR2 ANQGSEA. CDR3 length equals 12 residues. The J segment lost 13 bases and the V segment lost 2 bases, leaving 5 bases of the junction unmatched. CDR3 DNA: TGCAGCGTTGAAAGGGGACAGGGGGCAGGCACCTTC. Translation: CSVERGQGAGTF. The complete variable domain, with remaining parts taken from reference TRBV29-1 and TRBJ1-2, reads SAVISQKPSRDICQRGTSLTIQCQVDSQVTMMFWYRQQPGQSLTLIATANQGSEATYESGFVIDKFPISRPNLTFSTLTVSNMSPEDSSIYLCSVERGQGAGTFGSGTRLTVV.

CDR3 region: CASNRGTGLEQYF. CDR3 DNA: TGTGCCAGCAACCGCGGGACAGGGCTCGAGCAGTACTTC. The V gene is TRBV5-6, the J gene TRBJ2-7; 9 nucleotides match TRBD1. Trimming removed 6 bases from V and 6 bases from J; junction bases left unmatched: 7. The CDR3 is 13 amino acids. Germline CDR1 and CDR2: SGHDT and YYEEEE.

The chain combines TRBV6-5 with TRBJ2-7; D call uncertain. CDR1 MNHEY and CDR2 SVGAGI come from the germline V gene. V was trimmed by 6 bases and J by 6 bases, leaving 18 bases between them. This CDR3 contains 14 residues. CDR3 nucleotide sequence: TGTGCCAGCAGCCCCTCCTCGGGTTTCGGCGAGCAGTACTTC. Its protein is CASSPSSGFGEQYF.

The chain combines TRBV5-4 with TRBJ1-1, with 7 bases aligning to TRBD1. This CDR3 has 15 amino acids. The V gene end was trimmed by 3 bases and the J gene end by 0 bases; junction bases not matched to a gene: 5. From germline, CDR1 is SGHNT and CDR2 YYREEE (reference sequence). The CDR3 reads CASSWRDSMNTEAFF. CDR3 sequence (DNA): TGTGCCAGCAGCTGGCGGGACAGCATGAACACTGAAGCTTTCTTT.

The chain carries TRBV19 and TRBJ2-7; D uncertain. CDR1 LNHDA and CDR2 SQIVND come from the germline V gene (reference sequence). The length of the CDR3 is 14 residues. V dropped 3 bases and J dropped 2 bases, with 11 bases sitting between them. CDR3 in amino acids: CASSIRDNPYEQYF. The CDR3, as DNA: TGTGCCAGTAGTATCCGTGACAACCCCTACGAGCAGTACTTC. Looking up the rest from reference TRBV19 and TRBJ2-7 gives the full variable domain: DGGITQSPKYLFRKEGQNVTLSCEQNLNHDAMYWYRQDPGQGLRLIYYSQIVNDFQKGDIAEGYSVSREKKESFPLTVTSAQKNPTAFYLCASSIRDNPYEQYFGPGTRLTVT.

This clone occurred once. The chain employs TRBV6-6 and TRBJ2-1; D uncertain. Trimming removed 0 bases from V and 6 bases from J, with 15 bases in between. CDR1 MNHNY and CDR2 SVGAGI come from the germline V gene (reference sequence). The CDR3 runs to 16 residues. Here the CDR3 reads CASSYSSGDPSNEQFF. CDR3 nucleotide sequence: TGTGCCAGCAGTTACTCGAGTGGAGATCCGAGCAATGAGCAGTTCTTC.

The J gene is TRBJ2-3, the V gene TRBV11-2; D possibly matches TRBD1 or TRBD2 (5 bases each). V lost 4 bases to trimming and J lost 5 bases, with 19 bases between them. Germline CDR1 and CDR2: SGHAT and FQNNGV. The CDR3 has 16 amino acids. CDR3 sequence (DNA): TGTGCCAGCAGCTGGGACGGGGCCCTACCAAAAGATACGCAGTATTTT. It encodes CASSWDGALPKDTQYF. Variable domain in full (rest from reference TRBV11-2 and TRBJ2-3): EAGVAQSPRYKIIEKRQSVAFWCNPISGHATLYWYQQILGQGPKLLIQFQNNGVVDDSQLPKDRFSAERLKGVDSTLKIQPAKLEDSAVYLCASSWDGALPKDTQYFGPGTRLTVL.

The chain carries TRBV5-1 and TRBJ1-1, with TRBD1 as a possible D gene (5 bases). The CDR3 is 15 residues long. V was pared by 0 bases and J by 5 bases, with 14 bases between. Germline assignment: CDR1 SGHRS and CDR2 YFSETQ. The CDR3 coding sequence is TGCGCCAGCAGCTTGGCGCGCGGGTGGGGGACTGAAGCTTTCTTT. Its translation: CASSLARGWGTEAFF.

On this clone: A read error may account for a junction end that differs from germline. J is TRBJ2-1 and V is TRBV29-1; possible D gene TRBD1, 6 bases. CDR1 SQVTM and CDR2 ANQGSEA come from the germline V gene. This CDR3 spans 12 amino acids. CDR3 sequence reads: CSFDRNYNEQFF. CDR3 nucleotide sequence: TGCAGCTTTGACAGGAACTACAATGAGCAGTTCTTC.

In the case of this clone: Compared with germline, one end of the junction differs, possibly owing to a read error. The J gene is TRBJ1-5, the V gene TRBV6-1; possibly TRBD1 for D (5 bases). Germline-derived CDR1 and CDR2 are MNHNS and SASEGT. The CDR3 is 13 amino acids. The CDR3 here is CASSEVPHRSLTF. The CDR3 region has the DNA TGTGCCAGCAGTGAAGTCCCACACAGGTCTTTAACCTTT.

V and J are TRBV5-1 and TRBJ2-3, with 8 bases aligning to TRBD2. The CDR3 runs to 16 residues. Germline values: CDR1 SGHRS, CDR2 YFSETQ. With 4 bases clipped from V and 0 bases from J, the junction kept 7 bases outside the gene matches. The CDR3 loop is CASSRGLAPSTDTQYF. The CDR3 coding sequence is TGCGCCAGCAGCCGAGGACTAGCTCCTAGCACAGATACGCAGTATTTT.

In DNA form, the CDR3 reads TGTGCCAGCAGCTGGGGCGGGACAGCGAACACTGAAGCTTTCTTT. Protein sequence: CASSWGGTANTEAFF. This chain connects TRBV5-5 to TRBJ1-1, with 7 bases that match TRBD1. V lost 3 bases, J lost 1 base, and 6 bases stayed unmatched. CDR1 is SGHKS and CDR2 is YYEKEE in the germline V gene (reference sequence). The CDR3 runs to 15 residues.

The chain recombines TRBV7-8 with TRBJ2-2, with 7 bases aligning to TRBD2. Germline lookup yields CDR1 SGHVS and CDR2 FQNEAQ. The CDR3 spans 15 residues. V gave up 5 bases and J gave up 4 bases; unmatched junction bases: 7. DNA of the CDR3: TGTGCCAGCAGCCTATTGACTAGCCCCACCGGGGAGCTGTTTTTT. Encoded protein: CASSLLTSPTGELFF.

The table lists this clone with a count of one. The chain employs TRBV3-1 (or the pseudogene TRBV3-2) and TRBJ1-2; no definite D call. V lost 3 bases and J 5 bases, leaving 13 bases between the germline ends. Germline V gene data show CDR1 as LGHDT and CDR2 as YNNKEL (reference sequence). This CDR3 spans 14 amino acids. The CDR3 here is CASSQGGRDYGYTF. The CDR3 DNA is TGTGCCAGCAGCCAGGGAGGGAGGGATTATGGCTACACCTTC.

The chain recombines TRBV4-1 with TRBJ2-5, with 7 bases that match TRBD2. Trimming took 4 bases from V and 7 from J; bases not matched to a gene: 9. This CDR3 comprises 14 residues. CDR1 and CDR2 (germline): MGHRA, YSYEKL. CDR3 region: CASSLLSGGGTQYF. CDR3 DNA: TGCGCCAGCAGCCTATTGTCGGGGGGTGGGACCCAGTACTTC.

The gene calls are TRBV2 and TRBJ2-5; maybe TRBD1 (6 bases). Germline V gene data show CDR1 as SNHLY and CDR2 as FYNNEI. V lost 6 bases and J 4 bases, leaving 12 bases between the germline ends. CDR3 size: 13 residues. CDR3 sequence reads: CASRLPQGETQYF. The CDR3, as DNA: TGTGCCAGCAGGCTCCCACAGGGAGAGACCCAGTACTTC.

The V call is TRBV6-5, the J call TRBJ2-7; no firm D call. Germline CDR1 and CDR2: MNHEY and SVGAGI. This CDR3 contains 13 residues. The germline V and J ends were trimmed by 8 bases and 4 bases, with 15 bases remaining between them. The CDR3: CASGPYSRYEQYF. The CDR3 nucleotides are TGTGCCAGCGGGCCGTATAGCCGTTACGAGCAGTACTTC.

The V gene is TRBV5-4, the J gene TRBJ2-2; D call uncertain. Looked up from germline, CDR1 is SGHNT and CDR2 is YYREEE (reference sequence). Trimming pared 1 base from V and 2 bases from J, leaving 9 bases between. This CDR3 comprises 15 residues. CDR3 nucleotides: TGTGCCAGCAGCTTGTGGGCGGCAAACACCGGGGAGCTGTTTTTT. Translating it yields CASSLWAANTGELFF.

This clone was seen just once. The chain's CDR3 is CASSIEKGSETEAFF. The CDR3 DNA sequence: TGTGCCAGTAGTATAGAGAAAGGGAGTGAAACTGAAGCTTTCTTT. The chain joins TRBV19 to TRBJ1-1, with no clear D. V was pared by 0 bases and J by 5 bases, with 13 bases between. This CDR3 is built from 15 residues. From germline, CDR1 is LNHDA and CDR2 SQIVND (reference sequence). Full variable domain (remainder filled in from reference TRBV19 and TRBJ1-1): DGGITQSPKYLFRKEGQNVTLSCEQNLNHDAMYWYRQDPGQGLRLIYYSQIVNDFQKGDIAEGYSVSREKKESFPLTVTSAQKNPTAFYLCASSIEKGSETEAFFGQGTRLTVV.

The chain employs TRBV5-1 and TRBJ2-6, with TRBD2 identical over 10 bases. The CDR3 is made up of 17 amino acids. After removal of 4 bases from V and 2 bases from J, the junction contained 6 bases not matched to a gene. Germline lookup yields CDR1 SGHRS and CDR2 YFSETQ. CDR3 nucleotide sequence: TGCGCCAGCAGCGCGAGCGGGGGGGCCGCTGGGGCCAACGTCCTGACTTTC. It codes for CASSASGGAAGANVLTF.

This chain links TRBV6-1 with TRBJ1-1; D gene uncertain. V was pared by 1 base and J by 3 bases, with 15 bases between. Germline-derived CDR1 and CDR2 are MNHNS and SASEGT. The CDR3 has 16 amino acids. As DNA, the CDR3 is TGTGCCAGCAGTGAAGGGTATGGGCTCTGGGACACTGAAGCTTTCTTT. Its protein is CASSEGYGLWDTEAFF.

V is TRBV6-5 and J is TRBJ1-3; D may be TRBD1 (6 bases). V was pared by 2 bases and J by 0 bases, with 8 bases between. The CDR3 consists of 15 residues. CDR1 and CDR2 (germline): MNHEY, SVGAGI. This CDR3 is CASSYGTSSGNTIYF. The CDR3 DNA sequence: TGTGCCAGCAGTTACGGGACAAGCTCTGGAAACACCATATATTTT.

V and J are TRBV27 and TRBJ2-7; D perhaps matches TRBD1 (7 bases). CDR3 length equals 14 residues. With 5 bases removed from V and 1 base from J, the gap between germline ends came to 12 bases. Germline loops: CDR1 MNHEY, CDR2 SMNVEV (reference sequence). Written as DNA, the CDR3 is TGTGCCAGCAGTCCGGGGGACAGATCCTACGAGCAGTACTTC. It translates to CASSPGDRSYEQYF.